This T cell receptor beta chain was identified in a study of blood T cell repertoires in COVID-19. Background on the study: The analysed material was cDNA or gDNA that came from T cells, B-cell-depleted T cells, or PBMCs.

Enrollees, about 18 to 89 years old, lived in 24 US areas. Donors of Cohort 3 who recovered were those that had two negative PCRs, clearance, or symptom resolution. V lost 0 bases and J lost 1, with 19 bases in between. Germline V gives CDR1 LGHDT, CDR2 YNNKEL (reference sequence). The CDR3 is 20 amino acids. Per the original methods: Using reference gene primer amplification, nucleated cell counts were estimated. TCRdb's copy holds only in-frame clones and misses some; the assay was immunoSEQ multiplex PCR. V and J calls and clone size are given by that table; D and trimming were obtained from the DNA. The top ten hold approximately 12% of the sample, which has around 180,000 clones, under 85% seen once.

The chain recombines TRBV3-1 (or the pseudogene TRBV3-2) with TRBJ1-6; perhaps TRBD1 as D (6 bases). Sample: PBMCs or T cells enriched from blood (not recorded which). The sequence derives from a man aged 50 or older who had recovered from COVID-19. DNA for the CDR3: TGTGCCAGCAGCCAAGATATGGGACATCAGGCCCGATCCTATAATTCACCCCTCCACTTT. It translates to CASSQDMGHQARSYNSPLHF.